This is a list of T cell receptor beta chains from one sample in a study of blood T cell repertoires in COVID-19. Clones were read by immunoSEQ multiplex PCR, and TCRdb kept only the in-frame ones, dropping some. This sample has about 340,000 clones; over 80% occur once, and the top ten carry just under 6.5%. The material sequenced was peripheral blood. These receptors originate from a woman between 50 and 59 years old with COVID-19, enrolled during active disease. Both conserved end residues are part of each CDR3.

>TRBJ2-2|TRBV2
CASSVTGPGELFF
>TRBJ2-7|TRBV7-6
CASNPGASGSYEQYF
>TRBJ2-1|TRBV27
CASSLQGPDEQFF
>TRBJ1-2|TRBV30
CASDRNYGYTF
>TRBJ2-3|TRBV5-6
CASSPGQGIHTDTQYF
>TRBJ2-7|TRBV28
CASSFGTVGRLAGGIEQYF
>TRBJ1-5|TRBV19
CASSIGGDQPQHF
>TRBJ1-2|TRBV28
CASSSGYGYTF
>TRBJ2-1|TRBV11-2
CASSLLAGESDEQFF
>TRBJ2-5|TRBV19
CASSIEGRRGETQYF
>TRBJ1-1|TRBV19
CASSMYGQGNTEAFF
>TRBJ1-2|TRBV7-2
CASSSRQGMGYTF
>TRBJ2-4|TRBV19
CASSIQGGGYAKNIQYF
>TRBJ2-5|TRBV3-1/TRBV3-2
CASSPGRGRDAPPKLETQYF
>TRBJ1-2|TRBV5-4
CASSRDRVNYGYTF
>TRBJ2-1|TRBV27
CASSLLTGIGSYNEQFF
>TRBJ1-3|TRBV25-1
CASSTGSSGNTIYF
>TRBJ1-2|TRBV6-4
CASSEKQGLGYTF
>TRBJ1-1|TRBV24-1
CATSEGLNTEAFF
>TRBJ2-7|TRBV11-2
CASSALGGTEQYF
>TRBJ2-7|TRBV27
CASSFPGLAGVIYEQYF
>TRBJ2-1|TRBV5-4
CASRESGEAHNEQFF
>TRBJ1-3|TRBV9
CASSVAPRLGNTIYF
>TRBJ2-7|TRBV27
CASRGDRTYEQYF
>TRBJ1-2|TRBV4-1
CASSQGSRGLVGYTF
>TRBJ2-1|TRBV11-3
CASSPGLAGGVRQFF
>TRBJ2-2|TRBV3-1/TRBV3-2
CASSGGRANTGELFF
>TRBJ2-2|TRBV5-1
CASSLDVAGFTGELFF
>TRBJ2-2|TRBV6-5
CASTRGVTGELFF
>TRBJ1-1|TRBV4-1
CASSLKTGAEAFF
>TRBJ1-2|TRBV24-1
CATSAGRGERSYGYTF
>TRBJ2-1|TRBV7-9
CASSPLSVNTQFF
>TRBJ1-4|TRBV18
CASSLQGSTNEKLFF
>TRBJ1-5|TRBV28
CASNLRRAGGNQPQHF
>TRBJ2-5|TRBV7-3
CASSLRAGGLSETQYF
>TRBJ2-7|TRBV10-2
CASSDLRGPTYEQYF
>TRBJ1-2|TRBV29-1
CSVLQGPNYGYTF
>TRBJ1-2|TRBV12-5
CASGARALDYGYTF
>TRBJ2-1|TRBV4-1
CASSHPTGSGEQFF
>TRBJ1-2|TRBV9
CASSVGSYGYTF
>TRBJ2-1|TRBV5-1
CASRVSGRGNEQFF
>TRBJ2-1|TRBV10-3
CAISESLAGSYNEQFF
>TRBJ2-7|TRBV9
CASSAGDSSYEQYF
>TRBJ2-1|TRBV24-1
CATSDSREEWFF
>TRBJ1-1|TRBV27
CASGKGGRQGDTEAFF
>TRBJ2-1|TRBV7-9
CATSNPGKPAEQFF
>TRBJ2-3|TRBV12-5
CASGLVIGSTDTQYF
>TRBJ2-3|TRBV3-1/TRBV3-2
CASSRQGRADTQYF
>TRBJ2-3|TRBV5-1
CASTFTGDSTDTQYF
>TRBJ1-5|TRBV11-2
CASSEDRGLVQPQHF